This T cell receptor (beta chain) derives from a study of T and B cells in COVID-19 patients (dated by TCRdb to the early 2020s). About the full investigation: Using TRB and IGH repertoire sequencing of peripheral blood, the study characterized adaptive immunity in COVID-19 patients who had active infection or had recovered. The TCR and BCR sequence repository comprised fewer than 40 patients and roughly 69 time points, with over 8 million TCR sequences analysed. A recovered cohort included more than 15 patients who provided 20 to 25 samples, and most of these patients had mild to moderate COVID-19 treated on an outpatient basis. As many as 9 follow-up blood samples were collected from each patient, and in some individuals these samples spanned different disease stages. A couple of patients were in both the active and recovered cohorts because samples existed from active disease and from after recovery. In the active-infection cohort, about 65% of the roughly 20 patients were critically ill and required mechanical ventilation or ECMO. Median age was approximately 30 years in the recovered cohort versus more than 65 years in the active-infection cohort. In the active-infection cohort, nine tenths of the roughly 20 patients had comorbidities linked to unfavorable COVID-19 outcome. An age-matched reference group of under 40 healthy donors negative for COVID-19 antibodies served as the comparison for repertoire analyses.

As regards this clonotype: The clone's antigen remains unknown. Base-call qualities are not available, and no considerably larger clone is one nucleotide away.

Sequencing used an Illumina MiSeq. Multiplex PCR with BIOMED2 TRB-A/B primer pools was used to amplify the TRB rearrangements. Illumina-compatible adapters and 7-nucleotide sample barcodes were attached to the amplicons through two consecutive PCRs. Phusion HS II polymerase was used for all library PCRs. The amplicons were purified from gel with the NucleoSpin Gel and PCR Clean-up kit, measured on Qubit, and combined at roughly 4 nM. The quality of the amplicon pool was checked on an Agilent 2100 Bioanalyzer prior to Illumina next-generation sequencing. The paper's processing steps were these. MiXCR 3.0.8 with the default MiXCR reference library was used to annotate TRB rearrangements. Sequences with fewer than 2 reads and non-productive reads were filtered out, and every unique CDR3 nucleotide sequence was treated as a single clone. R 3.5.1 was used to calculate clonality, diversity, richness and V-J gene usage. GLIPH2 was used to cluster TCRs based on CDR3 similarity, and OLGA was used to calculate the generation probabilities. GLIPH2 clusters were kept only when the clusters contained at least four unique TCR clonotypes present in at least three individuals. The raw public data were reprocessed by TCRdb itself: fastp quality trimming at Q25, MiXCR clonotype calling, in-frame beta chains only. Rows are unified per CDR3 protein, each entry keeping the most common DNA and genes. These V and J calls originate from TCRdb's pipeline instead of the authors' own analysis. Recorded for this sample are over 5,500 distinct CDR3 sequences; 20% to 25% of them occurred a single time. The ten largest clones capture more than 3.5% of the sample.

CDR1 and CDR2, per the germline V gene, are SGHDN and FVKESK. Its CDR3 holds 13 amino acids, cysteine through phenylalanine. Only the CDR3 region is kept as DNA, spanning 39 bases read in frame from base 1. V and J are trimmed by 8 bases and 7 bases, and the gene matches miss 5 bases of the junction. TRB repertoires were amplified from roughly 250-500 ng of genomic DNA extracted from blood. General findings and caveats noted by the study authors: TRB repertoires were found to be highly clonal in active COVID-19, whereas diversity and richness at recovery were found to rise above healthy donor levels. The cohort was judged too small for assessing how HLA contributes to COVID-19 susceptibility or severity. A total of 2,331 exclusive TCR clusters, including about 32 low-pGen clusters, were found in the recovered cohort. Specific T cell subsets (CD4+/Treg/CD8+) and sorted SARS-CoV-2-responsive or tetramer+ T cells had not yet been sequenced, with those experiments still ongoing. The reported TCR clusters were stated to require prospective validation before clinical use. Few blood samples were available from mildly ill patients while symptoms were present, and early samples from severe cases were likewise scarce. In patients with COVID-19, the usage of TRBV/TRBJ genes was reported to be strongly skewed.

This sequence originates from a human donor who had recovered from COVID-19. Specimen: blood. The rearrangement joined TRBV14 to TRBJ2-2; the central 9 bases match TRBD1. The nucleotide sequence is given as TGTGCCAGCCGACAGGGGGGCGGCGGGGAGCTGTTTTTT. This codes for CASRQGGGGELFF. Reference TRBV14 and TRBJ2-2 proteins supply the regions before and after the CDR3; the full variable domain is: EAGVTQFPSHSVIEKGQTVTLRCDPISGHDNLYWYRRVMGKEIKFLLHFVKESKQDESGMPNNRFLAERTGGTYSTLKVQPAELEDSGVYFCASRQGGGGELFFGEGSRLTVL.